Here is one T cell receptor (beta chain) with its context. The CDR3 loop spans 17 amino acids. Germline CDR1 SGHVS, CDR2 FQNEAQ. Deletions cut 6 bases from V and 0 bases from J, with 17 bases between. The PCR employed 60 Vbeta primers together with 13 Jbeta primers. TCRdb's copy holds only in-frame clones and misses some; the assay was immunoSEQ multiplex PCR. The sample lists about 270,000 clones; 80% to 90% were seen once. These data originate in a study of cytomegalovirus exposure and HLA in healthy donors. V and J are TRBV7-8 and TRBJ1-4; D is unclear. Sequenced input: PBMCs. This clonotype originated in a man in his forties in good health and CMV-seropositive. CDR3 residues: CASRLARGDPTNEKLFF. The CDR3, as DNA: TGTGCCAGCAGACTCGCGAGAGGAGATCCAACTAATGAAAAACTGTTTTTT.